This T cell receptor (beta chain) was sequenced for a study of blood T cell repertoires in COVID-19. Study-wide background: Samples representing acute and convalescent COVID-19 were sourced from the United States, Italy and Spain. Sources were T cells, B-cell-depleted T cells, or PBMCs; the material itself was cDNA or gDNA.

The V and J ends lost 4 bases and 7 bases respectively, with 4 bases between them. The CDR3 is made up of 10 amino acids. Sequencing was performed with immunoSEQ multiplex PCR; in TCRdb, only in-frame clones are kept and a portion is missing. The data show 73,000 or so clones, around 92% seen once. The sequence was collected from a human donor with active COVID-19. The donor label of this sample is uncertain. The sample was peripheral blood. The V and J genes are TRBV6-7 and TRBJ2-5, with D uncertain. TRBV6-7 counts as an open reading frame of uncertain function. CDR3 nucleotides: TGTGCCAGCAGTTCAGGGACCCAGTACTTC. Translating gives CASSSGTQYF.